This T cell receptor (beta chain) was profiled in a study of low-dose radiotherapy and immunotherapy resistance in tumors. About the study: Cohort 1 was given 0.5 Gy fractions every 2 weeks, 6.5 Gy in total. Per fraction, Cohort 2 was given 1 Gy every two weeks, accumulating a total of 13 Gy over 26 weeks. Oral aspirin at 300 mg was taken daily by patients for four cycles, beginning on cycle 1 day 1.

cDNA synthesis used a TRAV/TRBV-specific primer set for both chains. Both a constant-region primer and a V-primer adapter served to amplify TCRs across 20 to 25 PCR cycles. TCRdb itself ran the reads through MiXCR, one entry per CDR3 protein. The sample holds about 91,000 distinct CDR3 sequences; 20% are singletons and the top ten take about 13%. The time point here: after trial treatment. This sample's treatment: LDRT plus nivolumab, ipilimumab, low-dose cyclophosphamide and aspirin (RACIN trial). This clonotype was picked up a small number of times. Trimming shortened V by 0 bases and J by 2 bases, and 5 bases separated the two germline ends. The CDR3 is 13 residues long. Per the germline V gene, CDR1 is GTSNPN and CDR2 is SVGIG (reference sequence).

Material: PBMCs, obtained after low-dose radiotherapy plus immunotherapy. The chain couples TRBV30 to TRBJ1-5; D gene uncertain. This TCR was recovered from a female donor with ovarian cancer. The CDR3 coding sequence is TGTGCCTGGAGTGTGAGGGGCAATCAGCCCCAGCATTTT. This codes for CAWSVRGNQPQHF.